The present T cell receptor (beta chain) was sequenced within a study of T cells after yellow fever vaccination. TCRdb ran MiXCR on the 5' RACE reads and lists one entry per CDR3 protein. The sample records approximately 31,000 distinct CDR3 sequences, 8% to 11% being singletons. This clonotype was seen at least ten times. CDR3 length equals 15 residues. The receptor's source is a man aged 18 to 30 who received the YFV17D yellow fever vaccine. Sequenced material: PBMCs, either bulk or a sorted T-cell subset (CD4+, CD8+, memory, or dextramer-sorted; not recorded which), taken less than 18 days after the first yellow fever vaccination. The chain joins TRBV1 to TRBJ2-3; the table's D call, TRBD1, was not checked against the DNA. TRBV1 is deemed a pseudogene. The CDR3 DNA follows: TGCACCAGCAGCCCCCGAGGGGCCGGCACAGATACGCAGTATTTT. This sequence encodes CTSSPRGAGTDTQYF.